This TCR beta chain originates from a study of T cells after yellow fever vaccination. Notes on the study in general: Most primary-vaccination clones reappeared after the booster (approximately 97% CD4, 75% to 90% CD8).

The CDR3 loop spans 16 amino acids. Between the trimmed V and J ends, which lost 1 base and 2 bases, there was a span of 15 bases. The germline V gene encodes CDR1 LGHNA and CDR2 YSLEER. The sample holds many counts of this clonotype. The antigen remains undetermined. One entry per CDR3 protein, called by TCRdb with MiXCR from the 5' RACE reads. The sample includes more than 450,000 distinct CDR3 sequences, 20% to 25% of them seen just once. Material: PBMCs, obtained approximately 22 days after the first yellow fever vaccination. This chain uses TRBV4-3 with TRBJ2-7; D is possibly TRBD1 or TRBD2 (6 bases each). This receptor was obtained from a man in his late teens or twenties who received the YFV17D yellow fever vaccine. In nucleotides, the CDR3 is TGCGCCAGCAGCCAAGTGAAGGGCCGGGGGCCCTACGAGCAGTACGTC. Translated: CASSQVKGRGPYEQYV.